Listed below are T cell receptor beta chains from one sample, sequenced in a study of blood T cell repertoires in COVID-19. Here immunoSEQ multiplex PCR was the method, and the copy in TCRdb shows in-frame clones only, minus some. Of 84,000 or so clones in the sample, around four fifths are singletons; the top ten hold 9.9%. Sequences were obtained from peripheral blood. Receptors originate from a human donor in a cohort sampled during active COVID-19. Both conserved end residues are part of each CDR3. The order of the fields is V gene, J gene, CDR3 length, clone size, D gene, CDR3 DNA, CDR3 protein. A D gene is named only where the DNA matches it firmly. Only some rows state a clone size, as once, few, many or a class for expanded clones.

V gene: TRBV5-8
J gene: TRBJ2-5
CDR3 length: 11
clone size: -
D gene: -
CDR3 DNA: TGTGCCAGCGTTCGGTCGGAGACCCAGTACTTC
CDR3 protein: CASVRSETQYF

V gene: TRBV28
J gene: TRBJ1-2
CDR3 length: 13
clone size: -
D gene: TRBD1
CDR3 DNA: TGTGCCAGCAGTCCAGGGGGCATTAATGGCTACACCTTC
CDR3 protein: CASSPGGINGYTF

V gene: TRBV12-5
J gene: TRBJ1-5
CDR3 length: 13
clone size: -
D gene: -
CDR3 DNA: TGTGCTAGTGGTTTTAGGGAGGACCAGCCCCAGCATTTT
CDR3 protein: CASGFREDQPQHF

V gene: TRBV7-7
J gene: TRBJ2-5
CDR3 length: 13
clone size: -
D gene: -
CDR3 DNA: TGTGCCAGCGCTGGGGGGTATGAGGAGACCCAGTACTTC
CDR3 protein: CASAGGYEETQYF

V gene: TRBV5-1
J gene: TRBJ2-7
CDR3 length: 13
clone size: -
D gene: -
CDR3 DNA: TGCGCCAGCAGCTGGGAGACGGGTTACGAGCAGTACTTC
CDR3 protein: CASSWETGYEQYF

V gene: TRBV5-5
J gene: TRBJ1-5
CDR3 length: 14
clone size: few
D gene: TRBD1
CDR3 DNA: TGTGCCAGCAGCATAAAGGACAGGGATCAGCCCCAGCATTTT
CDR3 protein: CASSIKDRDQPQHF

V gene: TRBV4-3
J gene: TRBJ2-5
CDR3 length: 16
clone size: -
D gene: TRBD2
CDR3 DNA: TGCGCCAGCACAATCATAGTAGCGGGGGCGGGGGAGACCCAGTACTTC
CDR3 protein: CASTIIVAGAGETQYF

V gene: TRBV6-6
J gene: TRBJ2-7
CDR3 length: 14
clone size: -
D gene: -
CDR3 DNA: TGTGCCAGCAACCTGCGGGGGCCCTACTACGAGCAGTACTTC
CDR3 protein: CASNLRGPYYEQYF

V gene: TRBV2
J gene: TRBJ1-5
CDR3 length: 17
clone size: few
D gene: TRBD1
CDR3 DNA: TGTGCCAGCAGTAAAGACAGGGGGCCTTATAGCAATCAGCCCCAGCATTTT
CDR3 protein: CASSKDRGPYSNQPQHF

V gene: TRBV5-1
J gene: TRBJ1-4
CDR3 length: 13
clone size: -
D gene: -
CDR3 DNA: TGCGCCAGCAGCTTCCGGGACAAAGAAAAACTGTTTTTT
CDR3 protein: CASSFRDKEKLFF

V gene: TRBV28
J gene: TRBJ1-4
CDR3 length: 13
clone size: -
D gene: -
CDR3 DNA: TGTGCCAGCAGTTTAGTGTATAGCGAAAAACTGTTTTTT
CDR3 protein: CASSLVYSEKLFF

V gene: TRBV9
J gene: TRBJ1-1
CDR3 length: 14
clone size: -
D gene: TRBD1
CDR3 DNA: TGTGCCAGCAGCGTAGCTACAGGGGGCACTGAAGCTTTCTTT
CDR3 protein: CASSVATGGTEAFF

V gene: TRBV11-3
J gene: TRBJ1-1
CDR3 length: 14
clone size: -
D gene: -
CDR3 DNA: TGTGCCAGCAGCTTAGTCGCGGTGAACACTGAAGCTTTCTTT
CDR3 protein: CASSLVAVNTEAFF

V gene: TRBV2
J gene: TRBJ2-7
CDR3 length: 15
clone size: -
D gene: TRBD1
CDR3 DNA: TGTGCCAGCAGTGGCGGGACAGGGGGCGAGAACGAGCAGTACTTC
CDR3 protein: CASSGGTGGENEQYF

V gene: TRBV5-1
J gene: TRBJ1-1
CDR3 length: 15
clone size: -
D gene: -
CDR3 DNA: TGCGCCAGCAGCTTGGGGGGAGGGGTGAACACTGAAGCTTTCTTT
CDR3 protein: CASSLGGGVNTEAFF

V gene: TRBV4-1
J gene: TRBJ2-1
CDR3 length: 15
clone size: many
D gene: TRBD1
CDR3 DNA: TGCGCCAGCAGCCAAGATCAGGCAGGGGGCGATGAGCAGTTCTTC
CDR3 protein: CASSQDQAGGDEQFF

V gene: TRBV5-1
J gene: TRBJ1-1
CDR3 length: 14
clone size: -
D gene: TRBD1
CDR3 DNA: TGCGCCAGCAGCTTGCAGGGGGCGAGGACTGAAGCTTTCTTT
CDR3 protein: CASSLQGARTEAFF

V gene: TRBV5-6
J gene: TRBJ2-2
CDR3 length: 15
clone size: -
D gene: -
CDR3 DNA: TGTGCCAGCAGCTCACAGGGGCGGGGAACCGGGGAGCTGTTTTTT
CDR3 protein: CASSSQGRGTGELFF

V gene: TRBV24-1
J gene: TRBJ1-6
CDR3 length: 15
clone size: -
D gene: -
CDR3 DNA: TGTGCCACCAGTGGTCGCAGGGTGAAGAATTCACCCCTCCACTTT
CDR3 protein: CATSGRRVKNSPLHF

V gene: TRBV3-1/TRBV3-2
J gene: TRBJ1-1
CDR3 length: 18
clone size: few
D gene: TRBD1
CDR3 DNA: TGTGCCAGCAAATCCCATCTGCGGGACAGGGGGGAAGGGACTGAAGCTTTCTTT
CDR3 protein: CASKSHLRDRGEGTEAFF

V gene: TRBV14
J gene: TRBJ2-5
CDR3 length: 16
clone size: -
D gene: TRBD2
CDR3 DNA: TGTGCCAGCAGCCAAGGACTAGCGGGTCGCCAAGAGACCCAGTACTTC
CDR3 protein: CASSQGLAGRQETQYF

V gene: TRBV5-1
J gene: TRBJ2-3
CDR3 length: 14
clone size: -
D gene: -
CDR3 DNA: TGCGCCAGCAGCCTTACACCGAGCACAGATACGCAGTATTTT
CDR3 protein: CASSLTPSTDTQYF

V gene: TRBV19
J gene: TRBJ2-3
CDR3 length: 16
clone size: -
D gene: TRBD2
CDR3 DNA: TGTGCCAGTAGTATAGGACTAGCGGGGGGGCAAGATACGCAGTATTTT
CDR3 protein: CASSIGLAGGQDTQYF

V gene: TRBV11-2
J gene: TRBJ1-2
CDR3 length: 15
clone size: -
D gene: TRBD1
CDR3 DNA: TGTGCCAGCAGCAAAAGGACAGGGGAAGGCTATGGCTACACCTTC
CDR3 protein: CASSKRTGEGYGYTF

V gene: TRBV5-5
J gene: TRBJ1-1
CDR3 length: 16
clone size: -
D gene: TRBD1
CDR3 DNA: TGTGCCAGCAGCTTGGCCGAGGGACAGGCCAACACTGAAGCTTTCTTT
CDR3 protein: CASSLAEGQANTEAFF

V gene: TRBV5-1
J gene: TRBJ2-3
CDR3 length: 15
clone size: -
D gene: TRBD1
CDR3 DNA: TGCGCCAGCAGCTGGGGTAGGGGGCCCACAGATACGCAGTATTTT
CDR3 protein: CASSWGRGPTDTQYF

V gene: TRBV1
J gene: TRBJ2-4
CDR3 length: 15
clone size: few
D gene: -
CDR3 DNA: TGCACCAGCAGCCAAGACCGGGGGGGAACAAACATTCAGTACTTC
CDR3 protein: CTSSQDRGGTNIQYF

V gene: TRBV5-1
J gene: TRBJ2-1
CDR3 length: 19
clone size: -
D gene: TRBD2
CDR3 DNA: TGCGCCAGCAGCTTCCCGGGGACTAGCGGGGGGACCTCGGGCAATGAGCAGTTCTTC
CDR3 protein: CASSFPGTSGGTSGNEQFF

V gene: TRBV5-4
J gene: TRBJ2-7
CDR3 length: 13
clone size: -
D gene: -
CDR3 DNA: TGTGCCAGCAGCTTGGGGGGCGAGTACGAGCAGTACTTC
CDR3 protein: CASSLGGEYEQYF

V gene: TRBV3-1/TRBV3-2
J gene: TRBJ1-1
CDR3 length: 13
clone size: -
D gene: -
CDR3 DNA: TGTGCCAGCAGCCTCGGGGGGAACACTGAAGCTTTCTTT
CDR3 protein: CASSLGGNTEAFF

V gene: TRBV5-4
J gene: TRBJ2-7
CDR3 length: 16
clone size: -
D gene: TRBD2
CDR3 DNA: TGTGCCAGCAGCGGCCCCGGGGCGGGGGGTCCCCGGGAGCAGTACTTC
CDR3 protein: CASSGPGAGGPREQYF

V gene: TRBV9
J gene: TRBJ2-3
CDR3 length: 15
clone size: many
D gene: -
CDR3 DNA: TGTGCCAGCAGCGTAGGACTGCAAGGCGCGAATACGCAGTATTTT
CDR3 protein: CASSVGLQGANTQYF

V gene: TRBV7-2
J gene: TRBJ2-2
CDR3 length: 16
clone size: -
D gene: -
CDR3 DNA: TGTGCCAGCAGCCCGGCTCAGGGGAGGGTCACCGGGGAGCTGTTTTTT
CDR3 protein: CASSPAQGRVTGELFF

V gene: TRBV29-1
J gene: TRBJ1-1
CDR3 length: 11
clone size: -
D gene: -
CDR3 DNA: TGCAGCGTTGTTAGGCAGGCAGAAGCTTTCTTT
CDR3 protein: CSVVRQAEAFF

V gene: TRBV18
J gene: TRBJ1-2
CDR3 length: 13
clone size: -
D gene: -
CDR3 DNA: TGTGCCAGCTCACCAGGCGGGGACTATGGCTACACCTTC
CDR3 protein: CASSPGGDYGYTF

V gene: TRBV14
J gene: TRBJ2-1
CDR3 length: 19
clone size: -
D gene: TRBD2
CDR3 DNA: TGTGCCAGCAGCCAAGGGCTAATCGCTAGCGGGGGGGAGTTGTATGAGCAGTTCTTC
CDR3 protein: CASSQGLIASGGELYEQFF